The T cell receptor (beta chain) described here comes from a study of shared clonotypes between healthy human individuals. Deep was the level used in running the assay. Produced via immunoSEQ multiplex PCR; TCRdb's table is partial and in-frame only. The table shows 600,000 to 750,000 clones, with about 92% occurring only once. V was pared by 5 bases and J by 0 bases, with 2 bases between. Germline values: CDR1 MDHEN, CDR2 SYDVKM. This CDR3 spans 11 amino acids. With respect to this clone: Other DNA sequences in this sample translate to the same CDR3.

This clonotype originated in a man aged 18 to 30 in good health. Some clones in this sample may be carry-over from other donors' samples. V usage is TRBV28 and J usage is TRBJ2-7; D remains unclear. What was sequenced was memory CD8+ T cells from PBMCs. The subset was: CD45RO+ cells pooled with CCR7-negative TemRA cells. This CDR3 is CASSDSYEQYF. CDR3 in DNA: TGTGCCAGCAGTGACTCCTACGAGCAGTACTTC.